A selection of T cell receptor beta chains follows, all from one sample in a study of blood T cell repertoires in COVID-19. The method was immunoSEQ multiplex PCR; TCRdb's version includes in-frame clones alone and lacks a portion of them. The data hold roughly 42,000 clones, with 85% to 90% observed a single time. The sample was peripheral blood. These receptors all come from a man younger than 40 with active or convalescent COVID-19. Both conserved end residues are trimmed from each CDR3. Each record gives: clone size, V gene, J gene, CDR3 protein. For some rows the clone size is stated as once, few or many, or as a class when expanded; others skip it.

clone_size: -
v_call: TRBV10-3
j_call: TRBJ2-2
cdr3_aa: AIRGDRGFGELF

clone_size: once
v_call: TRBV25-1
j_call: TRBJ1-4
cdr3_aa: ASSTGQGGGLF

clone_size: -
v_call: TRBV6-5
j_call: TRBJ1-5
cdr3_aa: ASRTGSGQPQH

clone_size: -
v_call: TRBV9
j_call: TRBJ1-3
cdr3_aa: ASSVDIRGAGNTIY

clone_size: -
v_call: TRBV11-2
j_call: TRBJ2-2
cdr3_aa: ASSLGPGQPANTGELF

clone_size: -
v_call: TRBV29-1
j_call: TRBJ2-7
cdr3_aa: SVGATPLPYEQY

clone_size: -
v_call: TRBV2
j_call: TRBJ2-5
cdr3_aa: ASRAGTGVQETQY

clone_size: few
v_call: TRBV10-1
j_call: TRBJ1-2
cdr3_aa: ASSDSLDSHGYT

clone_size: -
v_call: TRBV19
j_call: TRBJ2-2
cdr3_aa: ASSPRGGRNTGELF

clone_size: -
v_call: TRBV2
j_call: TRBJ2-6
cdr3_aa: ASSDRQRAGANVLT

clone_size: -
v_call: TRBV2
j_call: TRBJ1-1
cdr3_aa: ASKSTGGGTEAF

clone_size: -
v_call: TRBV7-8
j_call: TRBJ2-2
cdr3_aa: ASSLGLFAGELF

clone_size: -
v_call: TRBV4-3
j_call: TRBJ1-3
cdr3_aa: ASSQGPTVSGNTIY

clone_size: -
v_call: TRBV15
j_call: TRBJ2-3
cdr3_aa: ATSRDLAPRY

clone_size: -
v_call: TRBV5-1
j_call: TRBJ2-4
cdr3_aa: ASSFSGNIQY